Listed below are T cell receptor beta chains from one sample, sequenced in a study of blood T cell repertoires in COVID-19. The data were produced by immunoSEQ multiplex PCR, yet TCRdb's version contains in-frame clones alone and is incomplete. The table shows 70,000 or so clones, with 88% occurring only once. The sample consisted of peripheral blood. The receptors here all came from a human donor in a cohort sampled during active COVID-19. The CDR3 runs from the conserved cysteine through the conserved F or W. Each record gives: J gene, clone size, V gene, D gene, CDR3 protein, CDR3 DNA. D genes are given only for firm matches. Expanded clones get a size class; other rows say once, few or many, or leave the size out.

TRBJ2-5,.,TRBV11-2,TRBD2,CASSLTGGKTSGQETQYF,TGTGCCAGCAGCTTAACCGGGGGAAAGACTAGCGGTCAAGAGACCCAGTACTTC
TRBJ2-2,once,TRBV15,.,CATSSGGELFF,TGTGCCACCAGCAGCGGCGGGGAGCTGTTTTTT
TRBJ1-1,once,TRBV30,.,CAWSVGGPWEVTEAFF,TGTGCCTGGAGTGTGGGGGGGCCCTGGGAGGTCACTGAAGCTTTCTTT
TRBJ2-7,once,TRBV11-3,.,CASSPRGRHEQYF,TGTGCCAGCAGCCCCAGGGGACGCCACGAGCAGTACTTC
TRBJ2-1,once,TRBV19,TRBD2,CASSIVSGGSYNEQFF,TGTGCCAGTAGTATTGTGTCGGGAGGGTCCTACAATGAGCAGTTCTTC
TRBJ2-5,.,TRBV6-5,.,CASTDSRDQETQYF,TGTGCCAGCACCGACTCGAGGGACCAAGAGACCCAGTACTTC
TRBJ2-3,.,TRBV29-1,.,CSVDGRIPSTDTQYF,TGCAGCGTTGATGGGAGAATTCCTAGCACAGATACGCAGTATTTT
TRBJ1-5,.,TRBV19,.,CASSIRQVNQPQHF,TGTGCCAGTAGTATCAGACAGGTCAATCAGCCCCAGCATTTT
TRBJ1-2,few,TRBV2,TRBD1,CASSESRDRGQRFYGYTF,TGTGCCAGCAGTGAATCCCGGGACAGGGGGCAACGCTTCTATGGCTACACCTTC
TRBJ2-7,.,TRBV7-9,.,CASSSGQTSYEQYF,TGTGCCAGCAGCTCTGGACAGACGTCCTACGAGCAGTACTTC
TRBJ1-1,.,TRBV2,.,CASTIMSGNTEAFF,TGTGCCAGCACGATTATGAGCGGTAACACTGAAGCTTTCTTT
TRBJ2-3,few,TRBV5-4,TRBD2,CASSPGTSLDTQYF,TGTGCCAGCAGCCCCGGGACTAGCCTGGATACGCAGTATTTT
TRBJ2-5,.,TRBV5-1,TRBD2,CASSLVGLAGAGLQETQYF,TGCGCCAGCAGCTTGGTGGGACTAGCGGGAGCGGGGCTCCAAGAGACCCAGTACTTC
TRBJ2-5,.,TRBV6-4,.,CASSDKPEETQYF,TGTGCCAGCAGTGACAAACCAGAAGAGACCCAGTACTTC
TRBJ2-7,.,TRBV6-1,TRBD2,CASSEAASGEGEQYF,TGTGCCAGCAGTGAAGCGGCTAGCGGAGAGGGCGAGCAGTACTTC
TRBJ2-5,.,TRBV7-2,.,CASSFDREVWETQYF,TGTGCCAGCAGCTTCGACAGGGAGGTTTGGGAGACCCAGTACTTC
TRBJ1-1,.,TRBV19,TRBD1,CASTAGTATKAFF,TGTGCCAGTACCGCCGGGACAGCAACGAAAGCTTTCTTT
TRBJ1-3,.,TRBV4-2,.,CASSLDRTSGNTIYF,TGTGCCAGCAGCCTGGACAGAACCTCTGGAAACACCATATATTTT
TRBJ1-2,.,TRBV5-6,TRBD1,CASSFTGGIGYTF,TGTGCCAGCAGCTTTACAGGGGGCATTGGCTACACCTTC
TRBJ1-5,.,TRBV3-1/TRBV3-2,TRBD1,CASSQGTGGQPQHF,TGTGCCAGCAGCCAAGGGACAGGGGGGCAGCCCCAGCATTTT
TRBJ1-2,.,TRBV29-1,.,CSVGESGFDGYTF,TGCAGCGTTGGAGAGTCAGGGTTCGACGGCTACACCTTC
TRBJ2-3,once,TRBV4-2,.,CASSPRDWDTDTQYF,TGTGCCAGCAGCCCCCGGGATTGGGATACAGATACGCAGTATTTT
TRBJ2-4,.,TRBV7-9,TRBD2,CASSLSLQAGGLDIQYF,TGTGCCAGCAGCTTATCACTGCAAGCGGGAGGGCTAGACATTCAGTACTTC
TRBJ2-2,few,TRBV5-6,.,CASTEQGGGTGELFF,TGTGCCAGCACCGAACAAGGCGGTGGAACCGGGGAGCTGTTTTTT
TRBJ2-3,.,TRBV29-1,TRBD1,CSVDSGQGGVWDTQYF,TGCAGCGTTGACAGCGGACAGGGGGGGGTATGGGATACGCAGTATTTT
TRBJ1-5,.,TRBV5-6,TRBD1,CASSWGQGHQPQHF,TGTGCCAGCAGCTGGGGACAGGGCCATCAGCCCCAGCATTTT
TRBJ2-2,many,TRBV7-8,.,CASSLGLNTGELFF,TGTGCCAGCAGCTTAGGTCTGAACACCGGGGAGCTGTTTTTT
TRBJ2-6,.,TRBV11-3,TRBD1,CASSLGTGDVLTF,TGTGCCAGCAGCCTTGGGACAGGGGACGTCCTGACTTTC
TRBJ2-3,.,TRBV3-1/TRBV3-2,TRBD2,CASSHGTSGTDTQYF,TGTGCCAGCAGCCACGGGACTAGCGGCACAGATACGCAGTATTTT
TRBJ1-2,.,TRBV5-1,.,CASSLAPGNLLWGYTF,TGCGCCAGCAGCTTGGCCCCAGGTAACCTTCTTTGGGGCTACACCTTC
TRBJ1-4,.,TRBV19,TRBD1,CASSIRGQGDEKLFF,TGTGCCAGTAGTATAAGGGGTCAGGGGGATGAAAAACTGTTTTTT
TRBJ2-3,.,TRBV5-1,.,CASSPGQTSTDTQYF,TGCGCCAGCAGCCCCGGACAAACTAGCACAGATACGCAGTATTTT
TRBJ2-1,once,TRBV13,TRBD2,CASSLAGGYNEQFF,TGTGCCAGCAGCTTAGCGGGAGGGTACAATGAGCAGTTCTTC
TRBJ2-1,.,TRBV24-1,TRBD2,CATSDSLAGDNNEQFF,TGTGCCACCAGTGATTCTTTAGCGGGAGACAACAATGAGCAGTTCTTC
TRBJ1-1,.,TRBV5-1,.,CASRYQGNTEAFF,TGCGCCAGCAGATATCAGGGCAACACTGAAGCTTTCTTT
TRBJ2-3,.,TRBV7-9,TRBD2,CASSPGLGSDTQYF,TGTGCCAGCAGCCCCGGACTAGGATCAGATACGCAGTATTTT
TRBJ2-7,.,TRBV11-3,.,CASSSGQSYEQYF,TGTGCCAGCAGCTCAGGACAGTCCTACGAGCAGTACTTC
TRBJ1-1,.,TRBV6-5,.,CASRLQSNTEAFF,TGTGCCAGCAGATTACAGTCGAACACTGAAGCTTTCTTT
TRBJ2-1,.,TRBV24-1,.,CATLGSSYNEQFF,TGTGCCACCCTCGGTAGCTCCTACAATGAGCAGTTCTTC
TRBJ2-1,.,TRBV19,TRBD2,CASSRVLAEEQFF,TGTGCCAGTAGCAGGGTTCTAGCGGAGGAGCAGTTCTTC
TRBJ1-2,once,TRBV12-3/TRBV12-4,.,CASTRDIYGYTF,TGTGCCAGCACCCGGGATATCTATGGCTACACCTTC
TRBJ2-1,once,TRBV4-1,.,CASSQGPKGEGGNEQFF,TGCGCCAGCAGCCAAGGACCCAAGGGGGAGGGCGGCAATGAGCAGTTCTTC
TRBJ2-7,.,TRBV5-4,.,CASSPETLREQYF,TGTGCCAGCAGCCCGGAGACTCTTCGTGAGCAGTACTTC
TRBJ1-5,.,TRBV11-2,.,CASSQHSNQPQHF,TGTGCCAGCAGCCAACATAGCAATCAGCCCCAGCATTTT
TRBJ2-3,.,TRBV5-1,TRBD2,CASRMASGSWDTQYF,TGCGCCAGCAGGATGGCTAGCGGGAGTTGGGATACGCAGTATTTT
TRBJ2-5,.,TRBV7-6,.,CASSLFVGAGETQYF,TGTGCCAGCAGCTTATTCGTCGGAGCGGGAGAGACCCAGTACTTC
TRBJ2-2,.,TRBV19,.,CASSIGPPGGELFF,TGTGCCAGTAGTATTGGCCCTCCTGGCGGGGAGCTGTTTTTT
TRBJ1-2,.,TRBV2,TRBD1,CASSPDRDYGYTF,TGTGCCAGCAGTCCAGACAGGGACTATGGCTACACCTTC
TRBJ1-2,.,TRBV15,TRBD1,CATSRRDSFYGYTF,TGTGCCACCAGCAGAAGGGACAGCTTCTATGGCTACACCTTC
TRBJ2-5,.,TRBV3-1/TRBV3-2,TRBD2,CASSPQFGGDDPRYF,TGTGCCAGCAGCCCACAATTCGGGGGGGACGACCCGAGGTACTTC
TRBJ1-2,.,TRBV6-1,TRBD1,CASSETYRGGNYGYTF,TGTGCCAGCAGTGAAACATACAGGGGTGGTAACTATGGCTACACCTTC
TRBJ2-3,.,TRBV11-3,.,CATKWLASTDTQYF,TGTGCAACGAAGTGGCTAGCTAGCACAGATACGCAGTATTTT
TRBJ2-7,.,TRBV15,.,CATSRGGSSYEQYF,TGTGCCACCAGCAGAGGAGGGAGCTCCTACGAGCAGTACTTC
TRBJ1-2,once,TRBV7-9,.,CASRPGHLYGYTF,TGTGCCAGCAGACCTGGACATCTCTATGGCTACACCTTC
TRBJ1-5,.,TRBV6-5,TRBD1,CASSRDRVQPQHF,TGTGCCAGCAGTAGGGACAGGGTTCAGCCCCAGCATTTT